Below are 3 T cell receptor beta chains sequenced from a single sample in a study of T cell repertoires in cytomegalovirus infection. MiXCR was run by TCRdb on the reads, yielding one entry per CDR3 protein. The sample records 450,000 to 650,000 distinct CDR3 sequences, just under 40% being singletons. Their recognized antigens are unknown. The sample in question was cultured PBMCs, obtained from culture after CMV antigen stimulation. All receptors derive from a human donor in good health (CMV status not recorded). Some clones in this sample may be carry-over from other donors' samples.

The chain employs TRBV6-6 and TRBJ2-5; D unresolved. Germline V gene data show CDR1 as MNHNY and CDR2 as SVGAGI (reference sequence). The CDR3 runs to 13 residues. Deletions cut 5 bases from V and 4 bases from J, with 11 bases between. The CDR3 protein is CASSSAPGETQYF. The CDR3 nucleotides read TGTGCCAGCAGTAGCGCCCCGGGAGAGACCCAGTACTTC.

V is TRBV7-9 and J is TRBJ1-4; D unclear. This CDR3 is 15 amino acids long. CDR1 SEHNR and CDR2 FQNEAQ come from the germline V gene (reference sequence). Trimming took off 4 bases at V and 4 bases at J, with 13 bases between the two ends. The CDR3 nucleotides are TGTGCCAGCAGCTCAATCCCCGGAGTTAATGAAAAACTGTTTTTT. This sequence encodes CASSSIPGVNEKLFF.

This clonotype occurred a few times. The genes are TRBV20-1 and TRBJ1-1, with 10 bases that match TRBD1. With V trimmed by 6 bases and J by 3 bases, 4 bases remained unmatched. Germline V CDR1 and CDR2: DFQATT, SNEGSKA (reference sequence). CDR3 size: 13 residues. The CDR3 bases are TGCAGTGCCACCGGACAGGGGGACACTGAAGCTTTCTTT. Its translation is CSATGQGDTEAFF.